The clone carrying this TCR beta chain was detected only a few times. Its antigen is as yet unknown. The sample belongs to a study of shared clonotypes between healthy human individuals. General study results and limits: Although depth was large, rarefaction showed that sequencing of the sorted subsets was incomplete.

Produced via immunoSEQ multiplex PCR; TCRdb's table is partial and in-frame only. Of 900,000 to 1,200,000 clones in the sample, about four fifths were seen once. V dropped 8 bases and J dropped 5 bases, with 10 bases sitting between them. CDR3 length: 12 residues. Germline loops: CDR1 LNHDA, CDR2 SQIVND (reference sequence). The TCR comes from a man younger than 35 in good health. Some clones in this sample may be carry-over from other donors' samples. The chain carries TRBV19 and TRBJ1-5; D ambiguous. The sequencing input was memory CD4+ T cells from PBMCs. Indicated subset: CD45RA-negative fraction. Here the CDR3 reads CASSYVDQPQHF. CDR3 sequence (DNA): TGTGCCAGTTCCTACGTGGATCAGCCCCAGCATTTT.